This TCR beta chain was found in a study of patients and donors after allogeneic stem cell transplantation. This clonotype turned up a few times. V was cut by 4 bases and J by 5 bases, with 20 bases left in between. The V gene's germline CDR1 is SQVTM and CDR2 ANQGSEA. This CDR3 comprises 15 residues. Each CDR3 protein is one row after TCRdb ran MiXCR on the RT-PCR reads. The table includes roughly 960,000 distinct CDR3 sequences, approximately 18% detected once. This sequence was found in a human donor who was either an allogeneic HSCT recipient or a stem cell or donor lymphocyte infusion donor (not recorded which). It is not recorded whose cells these are; they may come from a transplant donor. V gene TRBV29-1 combines with J gene TRBJ2-5; D unclear. The source material was blood, either unsorted or a sorted T cell fraction (not recorded which). CDR3 region: CSVVVPAGSRETQYF. CDR3 nucleotides: TGCAGCGTTGTTGTTCCAGCTGGGTCCAGGGAGACCCAGTACTTC.